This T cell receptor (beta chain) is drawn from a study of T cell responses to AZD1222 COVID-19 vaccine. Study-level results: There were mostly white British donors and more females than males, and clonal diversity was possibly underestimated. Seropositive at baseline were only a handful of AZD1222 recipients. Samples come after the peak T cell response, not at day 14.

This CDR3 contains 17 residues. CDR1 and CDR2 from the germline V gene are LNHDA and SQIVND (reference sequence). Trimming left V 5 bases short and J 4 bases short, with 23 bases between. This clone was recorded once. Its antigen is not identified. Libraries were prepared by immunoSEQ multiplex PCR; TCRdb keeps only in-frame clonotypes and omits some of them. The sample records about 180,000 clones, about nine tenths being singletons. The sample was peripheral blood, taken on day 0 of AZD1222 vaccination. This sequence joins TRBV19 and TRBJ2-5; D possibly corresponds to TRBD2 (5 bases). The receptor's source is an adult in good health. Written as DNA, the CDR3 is TGTGCCAGTAGTGAGGGTTTCGTCGCTGTTAAAGGAGAGACCCAGTACTTC. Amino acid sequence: CASSEGFVAVKGETQYF. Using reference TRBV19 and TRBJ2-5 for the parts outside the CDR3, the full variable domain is DGGITQSPKYLFRKEGQNVTLSCEQNLNHDAMYWYRQDPGQGLRLIYYSQIVNDFQKGDIAEGYSVSREKKESFPLTVTSAQKNPTAFYLCASSEGFVAVKGETQYFGPGTRLLVL.